Each of the 31 T cell receptor beta chains below was sequenced from the same sample in a study of neurological immune-mediated disorders (dated by TCRdb to the late 2010s). Libraries came from 5' RACE. Sequencing was carried out with an Illumina HiSeq 2500. TCRdb ran its own pipeline on the public reads, namely fastp trimming at Q25 and MiXCR clone calling, and kept in-frame beta chains. Every CDR3 protein is listed once, alongside the most common genes and DNA of its rows. The sample records under 90,000 distinct CDR3 sequences, approximately 3.5% of which are singletons. The leading ten clones occupy 2.5% to 3% of the sample. The sample consisted of PBMCs. Receptor source: a woman aged 45-60 years with multiple sclerosis.

This clonotype was seen ten or more times. V is TRBV20-1 and J is TRBJ1-1; a possible D gene is TRBD1 (5 bases). Looked up from germline, CDR1 is DFQATT and CDR2 is SNEGSKA (reference sequence). V was trimmed by 5 bases and J by 1 base, leaving 8 bases between them. The CDR3 loop spans 12 amino acids. CDR3 in amino acids: CSALDKNTEAFF. CDR3 DNA sequence: TGCAGTGCTCTGGACAAGAACACTGAAGCTTTCTTT.

This clonotype was recorded at least ten times. V gene TRBV12-3 or TRBV12-4 combines with J gene TRBJ2-1, with unresolved D. The V and J ends lost 6 bases and 1 base respectively, with 10 bases between them. The CDR3 is 14 amino acids. The CDR3 here is CASSTDTSYNEQFF. CDR3 DNA: TGTGCCAGCAGCACAGACACGTCCTACAATGAGCAGTTCTTC.

The J gene is TRBJ2-7, the V gene TRBV28; the D gene could be TRBD1 or TRBD2 (6 bases each). CDR3 size: 11 residues. Germline CDR1 MDHEN, CDR2 SYDVKM. Deletions cut 5 bases from V and 13 bases from J, with 15 bases between. CDR3 in amino acids: CASSLQGGDYF. CDR3 DNA sequence: TGTGCCAGCAGTCTACAGGGCGGGGATTACTTC.

Many counts were recorded for this clonotype. The genes are TRBV5-1 and TRBJ2-7; 9 bases map to TRBD1. Germline CDR1 reads SGHRS; CDR2 reads YFSETQ. Trimming removed 4 bases from V and 4 bases from J; junction bases left unmatched: 15. The CDR3 length is 17 residues. CDR3 DNA: TGCGCCAGCAGCCCCCTCCCCCGTCGGACAGGGGTGTACGAGCAGTACTTC. Encoded protein: CASSPLPRRTGVYEQYF.

This clonotype was recorded many times. This rearrangement joins TRBV6-5 to TRBJ1-3; D is uncertain. The CDR3 loop spans 13 amino acids. Germline loops: CDR1 MNHEY, CDR2 SVGAGI. The ends were cut back, 2 bases at V and 4 bases at J, with 6 bases in the middle. The CDR3 nucleotides read TGTGCCAGCAGTTACGGAGAAGGAAACACCATATATTTT. Its translation: CASSYGEGNTIYF.

Ten or more counts support this clonotype. Germline is not matched at one junction end, which may reflect a read error. The V gene is TRBV7-7, the J gene TRBJ2-6; perhaps TRBD1 as D (5 bases). The germline gives CDR1 SSHAT, CDR2 FNYEAQ (reference sequence). There are 17 residues in the CDR3. The CDR3 is CASSLGAGTSGANVLTF. The DNA for the CDR3 is TGTGCTAGCAGCTTAGGGGCAGGAACCTCTGGGGCCAACGTCCTGACTTTC.

This clonotype was counted many times. The CDR3 nucleotides are TGTGCCAGCAGATCAGGGGGCTTAGTGAACACTGAAGCTTTCTTT. Protein: CASRSGGLVNTEAFF. This chain links TRBV12-3 or TRBV12-4 with TRBJ1-1; TRBD1 agrees at 8 bases. CDR3 length: 15 amino acids. J was trimmed by 0 bases and V by 6 bases; bases with no gene match: 6.

In this sample, this clonotype turned up many times. This chain uses TRBV6-5 with TRBJ2-7, with TRBD2 identical over 9 bases. V was clipped by 6 bases and J by 2 bases; unmatched bases: 8. The CDR3 is 15 amino acids. In germline, CDR1 is MNHEY, CDR2 SVGAGI. The DNA for the CDR3 is TGTGCCAGCAGCCAGAGCGGGGGGAAACCCTACGAGCAGTACTTC. As protein: CASSQSGGKPYEQYF.

This clonotype was seen at least ten times. The chain combines TRBV7-9 with TRBJ1-2, with D possibly being TRBD1 (6 bases). This CDR3 spans 14 amino acids. Trimming stripped 6 bases from V and 6 bases from J, with 17 bases between. Germline V gene lookup returns CDR1 SEHNR and CDR2 FQNEAQ (reference sequence). The CDR3 spells CASSNQGMVDGYTF. CDR3 sequence (DNA): TGTGCCAGCAGTAATCAGGGGATGGTGGATGGCTACACCTTC.

This clonotype showed up just a few times. The chain has TRBV5-1 and TRBJ2-2; possibly TRBD2 for D (6 bases). The V gene's germline CDR1 is SGHRS and CDR2 YFSETQ. This CDR3 spans 15 amino acids. The V end lost 3 bases, the J end lost 5 bases, and 14 bases lay between the germline ends. This CDR3 is CASSSQLGGTGELFF. As DNA, the CDR3 is TGCGCCAGCAGCTCCCAACTCGGAGGGACCGGGGAGCTGTTTTTT.

Many counts were recorded for this clonotype. The genes are TRBV7-9 and TRBJ1-5; 8 bases align to TRBD1. The CDR3 length is 16 residues. Trimming removed 5 bases from V and 1 base from J; junction bases left unmatched: 7. Germline values: CDR1 SEHNR, CDR2 FQNEAQ (reference sequence). This CDR3 reads CASSPGTGGSNQPQHF. DNA for the CDR3: TGTGCCAGCAGCCCAGGGACAGGTGGAAGCAATCAGCCCCAGCATTTT. The full variable domain, in which reference TRBV7-9 and TRBJ1-5 provide the parts outside the CDR3, is DTGVSQNPRHKITKRGQNVTFRCDPISEHNRLYWYRQTLGQGPEFLTYFQNEAQLEKSRLLSDRFSAERPKGSFSTLEIQRTEQGDSAMYLCASSPGTGGSNQPQHFGDGTRLSIL.

At least ten counts were recorded for this clonotype. The genes are TRBV7-9 and TRBJ2-7; TRBD1 matches at 10 bases. Germline trimming cut 10 bases from V and 0 bases from J; bases unmatched to any gene: 6. The CDR3 runs to 14 residues. CDR1 is SEHNR and CDR2 is FQNEAQ in the germline V gene (reference sequence). CDR3 bases: TGTGCCATCGAGGGGGACAGGGGCTCCTACGAGCAGTACTTC. Its protein product is CAIEGDRGSYEQYF.

In its sample, this clonotype was seen many times. The rearrangement joins TRBV6-5 to TRBJ1-2, with TRBD1 matching 8 bases. The CDR3 consists of 13 residues. CDR1 and CDR2 from the germline V gene are MNHEY and SVGAGI. Trimming cost V 0 bases and J 8 bases; bases outside gene matches: 2. CDR3 protein: CASSYSRTGGYTF. CDR3 DNA: TGTGCCAGCAGTTACTCGCGGACAGGGGGCTACACCTTC.

This clonotype has just a few counts. V is TRBV11-3 and J is TRBJ2-1; maybe TRBD1 (6 bases). V dropped 3 bases and J dropped 3 bases, with 6 bases sitting between them. Germline values: CDR1 SGHNT, CDR2 YENEEA. This CDR3 region has 13 residues. The CDR3 DNA follows: TGTGCCAGCAGCTTGGACAGCTACAATGAGCAGTTCTTC. Translating it yields CASSLDSYNEQFF.

In this sample, this clonotype turned up many times. The chain carries TRBV7-2 and TRBJ1-5, with D unclear. The CDR3 is 15 amino acids. Trimming cost V 1 base and J 3 bases, with 10 bases left between them. Germline CDR1 reads SGHTA; CDR2 reads FQGNSA. CDR3: CASSLGFGPNQPQHF. The CDR3 region has the DNA TGTGCCAGCAGCTTAGGGTTTGGGCCCAATCAGCCCCAGCATTTT.

This rearrangement joins TRBV27 to TRBJ1-2, with D tentatively TRBD1 (6 bases). The CDR3 contains 21 residues. V was clipped by 6 bases and J by 0 bases, with 32 bases between them. The germline V gene has CDR1 MNHEY and CDR2 SMNVEV (reference sequence). In DNA, the CDR3 is TGTGCCAGCAGGAGAGAGTTCAGGGGTATTCCGAGGGGGATAGCTAACTATGGCTACACCTTC. Translation gives CASRREFRGIPRGIANYGYTF.

This sequence joins TRBV12-3 or TRBV12-4 and TRBJ2-7; maybe TRBD2 (5 bases). Trimming shortened V by 4 bases and J by 3 bases, and 10 bases separated the two germline ends. This CDR3 is built from 13 residues. Here the CDR3 reads CASSSSTSYEQYF. CDR3 DNA: TGTGCCAGCAGTTCGTCCACTAGCTACGAGCAGTACTTC.

A few counts support this clonotype. The chain carries TRBV7-2 and TRBJ1-5, with 7 nucleotides matching TRBD1. The CDR3 loop spans 15 amino acids. Looked up from germline, CDR1 is SGHTA and CDR2 is FQGNSA. The V segment lost 5 bases and the J segment 2 bases; nucleotides outside the gene matches: 6. The CDR3, as DNA: TGTGCCAGCAGCCCGGACAGGCCGGGCAATCAGCCCCAGCATTTT. Translating it yields CASSPDRPGNQPQHF.

This clonotype was recorded at least ten times. The chain links TRBV14 to TRBJ2-3; D remains unclear. V gave up 0 bases and J gave up 5 bases, with 9 bases separating them. The CDR3 has 14 residues. CDR1 is SGHDN, CDR2 FVKESK, per germline. The CDR3: CASSQDFLEDTQYF. CDR3 sequence (DNA): TGTGCCAGCAGCCAAGATTTTCTAGAAGATACGCAGTATTTT.

This clonotype was detected many times. The chain recombines TRBV5-1 with TRBJ2-2; perhaps TRBD1 as D (6 bases). Germline loops: CDR1 SGHRS, CDR2 YFSETQ. The CDR3 loop spans 15 amino acids. The V end lost 4 bases, the J end lost 5 bases, and 15 bases lay between the germline ends. CDR3 in amino acids: CASSVPTGSTGELFF. The CDR3 DNA reads TGCGCCAGCAGCGTACCGACAGGTAGTACCGGGGAGCTGTTTTTT.

This clonotype appeared many times. V gene TRBV4-1 combines with J gene TRBJ2-1, with D maybe TRBD2 (6 bases). The CDR3 contains 16 residues. Germline-derived CDR1 and CDR2 are MGHRA and YSYEKL. Trimming stripped 1 base from V and 9 bases from J, with 19 bases between. CDR3 amino acids: CASSQGGWTGDGEQFF. The DNA for the CDR3 is TGCGCCAGCAGCCAAGGAGGTTGGACGGGGGACGGTGAGCAGTTCTTC.

This clonotype occurred many times. V usage is TRBV9 and J usage is TRBJ2-1; 8 bases align to TRBD2. The CDR3 has 15 amino acids. Germline trimming cut 0 bases from V and 8 bases from J; bases unmatched to any gene: 7. Germline CDR1 SGDLS, CDR2 YYNGEE. The CDR3 bases are TGTGCCAGCAGCGTAGACGGGGGGGCTGTCTATGAGCAGTTCTTC. Amino acids: CASSVDGGAVYEQFF.

This clonotype has ten or more counts. The rearrangement joins TRBV27 to TRBJ2-5; TRBD1 might be the D (5 bases). The germline V gene encodes CDR1 MNHEY and CDR2 SMNVEV (reference sequence). With 7 bases removed from V and 1 base from J, the gap between germline ends came to 13 bases. The CDR3 consists of 14 residues. The CDR3 DNA reads as TGTGCCAGCAACCCTAGGGGCAGCCAAGAGACCCAGTACTTC. Residues: CASNPRGSQETQYF.

This clonotype was observed many times. The chain has TRBV4-2 and TRBJ1-6; 7 bases fit TRBD1. The CDR3 is 16 residues long. From germline, CDR1 is LGHNA and CDR2 YNFKEQ. Germline trimming cut 3 bases from V and 6 bases from J; bases unmatched to any gene: 8. CDR3 nucleotides: TGTGCCAGCAGCCACCCCGGGACAGTGAGTAATTCACCCCTCCACTTT. Translating gives CASSHPGTVSNSPLHF.

This clonotype was observed a few times. A much larger clone sits a single nucleotide away, making a read error possible. CDR3 sequence reads: CASSFLAGGRENQYF. The CDR3, as DNA: TGTGCCAGCAGCTTTCTAGCGGGGGGCCGGGAGAACCAGTACTTC. The chain has TRBV7-9 and TRBJ2-5, with 11 nucleotides matching TRBD2. Germline assignment: CDR1 SEHNR and CDR2 FQNEAQ (reference sequence). CDR3 length: 15 residues.

This clonotype was seen at least ten times. The chain recombines TRBV20-1 with TRBJ1-1; TRBD1 aligns across 9 bases. After removal of 0 bases from V and 5 bases from J, the junction contained 13 bases not matched to a gene. This CDR3 has 17 residues. Germline values: CDR1 DFQATT, CDR2 SNEGSKA (reference sequence). The CDR3 DNA is TGCAGTGCTAGAGATTTCGGGACAGGGCCCTTGGGGACTGAAGCTTTCTTT. The encoded protein is CSARDFGTGPLGTEAFF.

This clonotype has a count of ten or more. The V gene is TRBV11-2, the J gene TRBJ2-5; D not resolved. This CDR3 comprises 14 residues. Germline V gene data show CDR1 as SGHAT and CDR2 as FQNNGV. The germline V and J ends were trimmed by 2 bases and 5 bases, with 12 bases remaining between them. The CDR3 coding sequence is TGTGCCAGCAGCTTAAGGGTCGTAGGGGAGACCCAGTACTTC. Encoded protein: CASSLRVVGETQYF. Complete variable domain (other parts from reference TRBV11-2 and TRBJ2-5): EAGVAQSPRYKIIEKRQSVAFWCNPISGHATLYWYQQILGQGPKLLIQFQNNGVVDDSQLPKDRFSAERLKGVDSTLKIQPAKLEDSAVYLCASSLRVVGETQYFGPGTRLLVL.

This clonotype was observed a single time. A single base separates this from a much larger clone, so it may be a read error. J is TRBJ1-5 and V is TRBV19; D ambiguous. Germline loops: CDR1 LNHDA, CDR2 SQIVND (reference sequence). This CDR3 contains 15 residues. The CDR3 loop is CASSPPWLGNQHQHF. The CDR3 nucleotides are TGTGCCAGTAGTCCCCCGTGGTTAGGCAATCAGCACCAGCATTTT.

This clonotype was picked up many times. V usage is TRBV7-3 and J usage is TRBJ2-3; the D gene could be TRBD1 or TRBD2 (5 bases each). Deletions cut 3 bases from V and 5 bases from J, with 6 bases between. The germline V gene encodes CDR1 SGHTA and CDR2 FQGTGA. This CDR3 has 12 residues. The CDR3 loop reads CASSLGVDTQYF. The CDR3 DNA sequence: TGTGCCAGCAGCTTGGGGGTAGATACGCAGTATTTT.

This clonotype was observed at least ten times. Here the CDR3 reads CASSLDQGGIGSPLHF. The CDR3 nucleotides read TGCGCCAGCAGCTTGGACCAGGGGGGAATTGGGTCACCCCTCCACTTT. The chain carries TRBV5-1 and TRBJ1-6; 7 bases match TRBD1. Germline trimming cut 0 bases from V and 10 bases from J; bases unmatched to any gene: 10. CDR3 length equals 16 residues. In germline, CDR1 is SGHRS, CDR2 YFSETQ.

This clonotype was found many times. The V call is TRBV12-5, the J call TRBJ2-2; possibly TRBD2 for D (5 bases). CDR1 is LGHNT, CDR2 FRNRAP, per germline. Trimming removed 0 bases from V and 1 base from J, with 12 bases in between. The CDR3 covers 17 residues. CDR3 amino acids: CASGLVREGQNTGELFF. CDR3 in DNA: TGTGCTAGTGGTTTGGTCCGCGAGGGCCAGAACACCGGGGAGCTGTTTTTT.